These T cell receptor beta chains were read from a single sample in a study of blood T cell repertoires in COVID-19. Sequencing used immunoSEQ multiplex PCR; TCRdb keeps in-frame clones, though not all of them. Of 180,000 or so clones listed, around four fifths are singletons. The sample was PBMCs or T cells enriched from blood (not recorded which). These receptors were collected from a woman between 45 and 60 years old in a cohort exposed to, infected with or recovered from COVID-19 (not recorded which). Both conserved end residues are part of each CDR3. A D gene is named only where the DNA matches it firmly. Clone size is not always given. Where it is, it says once, few, many or a class for expanded clones.

size	V	D	J	DNA	CDR3
-	TRBV28	-	TRBJ2-7	TGTGCCAGCAGTTTTCGGGGGGCGAGCTCCTACGAGCAGTACTTC	CASSFRGASSYEQYF
-	TRBV4-1	TRBD1	TRBJ1-2	TGCGCCAGCAGCCTAAGACAGGGAACGAACTATGGCTACACCTTC	CASSLRQGTNYGYTF
few	TRBV18	-	TRBJ2-7	TGTGCCAGCTCACGGACAGAAAACTACGAGCAGTACTTC	CASSRTENYEQYF
-	TRBV7-3	TRBD1	TRBJ2-7	TGTGCCAGCAGCTCGACAGGGGGCGAGTACGAGCAGTACTTC	CASSSTGGEYEQYF
few	TRBV5-4	TRBD1	TRBJ2-3	TGTGCCAGCAGCTTAGGGACAGGGACAGATACGCAGTATTTT	CASSLGTGTDTQYF
-	TRBV11-1	TRBD1	TRBJ1-1	TGTGCCAGCAGCTTAAACAGGGGAATCACTGAAGCTTTCTTT	CASSLNRGITEAFF
once	TRBV4-3	-	TRBJ2-3	TGCGCCAGCAGCCAAGAACCTTCTGAGCCAGATACGCAGTATTTT	CASSQEPSEPDTQYF
-	TRBV28	-	TRBJ1-6	TGTGCCAGCACACCGACTCCGGGGTTAGGTTCACCCCTCCACTTT	CASTPTPGLGSPLHF
-	TRBV10-2	TRBD2	TRBJ2-1	TGCGCCAGCAGTTCTGGGCCTAGCGGGGGCCTCGGGGAGCAGTTCTTC	CASSSGPSGGLGEQFF
-	TRBV2	-	TRBJ1-5	TGTGCCAGCAGTGAAAGGACAGCCTTTAATCAGCCCCAGCATTTT	CASSERTAFNQPQHF
-	TRBV7-8	-	TRBJ2-6	TGTGCCAGCAGCTTATTCGGCACAGTAACACCCTCTGGGGCCAACGTCCTGACTTTC	CASSLFGTVTPSGANVLTF
-	TRBV18	-	TRBJ2-6	TGTGCCAGCTCACCCATCACGTCAGGTTCTGGGGCCAACGTCCTGACTTTC	CASSPITSGSGANVLTF
-	TRBV28	TRBD1	TRBJ1-2	TGTGCCAGCAGTCGCCGACAGGGACATTATGGCTACACCTTC	CASSRRQGHYGYTF
once	TRBV30	-	TRBJ1-5	TGTGCCTACTCACAGGGTGGAAGTCAGCCCCAGCATTTT	CAYSQGGSQPQHF
-	TRBV18	-	TRBJ2-3	TGTGCCAGCTCACCTCGGGGGTATACGCAGTATTTT	CASSPRGYTQYF
once	TRBV28	-	TRBJ2-2	TGTGCCAGCAGGCCGGGGGGGGAGCTGTTTTTT	CASRPGGELFF
-	TRBV27	TRBD1	TRBJ2-3	TGTGCCAGCAGCATAACGAACAGGGGTCCCACGCAGTATTTT	CASSITNRGPTQYF
-	TRBV4-1	-	TRBJ2-4	TGCGCCAGCAGCCAAGATATAACAGGGGCCAAAAACATTCAGTACTTC	CASSQDITGAKNIQYF
-	TRBV7-9	TRBD1	TRBJ1-4	TGTGCCAGCAGCTTACCGACAGGGGGAGGAGAAAAACTGTTTTTT	CASSLPTGGGEKLFF
few	TRBV6-5	-	TRBJ2-2	TGTGCCAGCAGTTACTCTTGGCAGAACACCGGGGAGCTGTTTTTT	CASSYSWQNTGELFF
-	TRBV4-2	TRBD2	TRBJ2-1	TGTGCCAGCAGCCGAGAAGGGACTAGCGGGGGGAGCTCCTACAATGAGCAGTTCTTC	CASSREGTSGGSSYNEQFF
-	TRBV28	-	TRBJ1-1	TGTGCCAGCATAAGTCTCGGAGAAGAACCCACTGAAGCTTTCTTT	CASISLGEEPTEAFF
-	TRBV7-2	-	TRBJ2-1	TGTGCCAGCAGCTCAACAGGGTTTGAGCGTGAGCAGTTCTTC	CASSSTGFEREQFF
-	TRBV6-5	-	TRBJ1-4	TGTGCCAGCAGTTTCCGGCAGGGTGGAGAAAAACTGTTTTTT	CASSFRQGGEKLFF
-	TRBV2	TRBD2	TRBJ2-3	TGTGCCAGCAGACCCCGGGAGGCACCGGATACGCAGTATTTT	CASRPREAPDTQYF
once	TRBV28	-	TRBJ1-4	TGTGCCAGCAGCCGGACAGCAACTAATGAAAAACTGTTTTTT	CASSRTATNEKLFF
few	TRBV4-2	-	TRBJ2-7	TGTGCCAGCAGCCAAGGGACTCGTCCCCGCGAGCAGTACTTC	CASSQGTRPREQYF
-	TRBV9	-	TRBJ2-3	TGTGCCAGCGGATACAGGGACACAGATACGCAGTATTTT	CASGYRDTDTQYF
-	TRBV14	TRBD2	TRBJ2-7	TGTGCCAGCAGCCGAAATATGGTAGCGGGGAGCGAGCAGTACTTC	CASSRNMVAGSEQYF
-	TRBV6-5	TRBD1	TRBJ1-4	TGTGCCAGCAGGGGGGACAGTAATGAAAAACTGTTTTTT	CASRGDSNEKLFF
few	TRBV19	TRBD1	TRBJ1-4	TGTGCCAGTAGTGCCCGACAGGGTTACTTGAATAATGAAAAACTGTTTTTT	CASSARQGYLNNEKLFF
few	TRBV6-6	-	TRBJ2-6	TGTGCCAGCAGTCGAAACACCGGGGGCTCTGGGGCCAACGTCCTGACTTTC	CASSRNTGGSGANVLTF
-	TRBV7-2	-	TRBJ1-4	TGTGCCAGCAGCTTTTCCGGGAAAAATGAAAAACTGTTTTTT	CASSFSGKNEKLFF
once	TRBV19	-	TRBJ1-4	TGTGCCAGTAGCGAACGGAAAGGAGTAGCTAATGAAAAACTGTTTTTT	CASSERKGVANEKLFF